This T cell receptor beta chain was profiled in a study of blood T cell repertoires in COVID-19. As for the study in general: Acute and convalescent COVID-19 specimens originated in the United States, Italy and Spain. The cDNA or gDNA used as material had been derived from T cells, B-cell-depleted T cells, or PBMCs.

The CDR3 runs 16 residues. Trimming cost V 5 bases and J 7 bases; bases outside gene matches: 11. Germline V CDR1 and CDR2: SGHDT, YYEEEE. Original processing methods: The assay estimated nucleated cells by amplifying reference gene primers. Sequencing used immunoSEQ multiplex PCR; TCRdb keeps in-frame clones, though not all of them. That table supplies the V and J calls and clone size; D and trimming were determined from the DNA. Of about 97,000 clones listed, 85% to 90% were seen once; the top ten hold approximately 15%. The V gene is TRBV5-6, the J gene TRBJ2-1; 11 positions agree with TRBD2. The clonotype originates from a human donor in a cohort sampled during active COVID-19. Input material: peripheral blood. The CDR3 region is CASRHDLAGGRNEQFF. CDR3 DNA sequence: TGTGCCAGCAGACATGACCTAGCGGGGGGCCGTAATGAGCAGTTCTTC.